The rows below give T cell receptor beta chains drawn from one sample of a study of early stage breast cancer tumors. Repertoires were generated with immunoSEQ multiplex PCR, while TCRdb's copy carries only in-frame clones and drops some. The repertoire consists of around 78,000 clones, with around 80% occurring once and the leading ten covering roughly 3.2%. The sequencing input was blood. The receptors here all came from a person between 60 and 69 years old with breast cancer. Each CDR3 is given with its conserved first and last residue. The D gene is left open where the match is weak. Part of the rows lack a size; the others show once, few, many or a class for expanded clones.

TRBD1	TRBV2	-	TRBJ2-7	TGTGCCAGCAGTGACTTCTTGACAGGGGGCGGCCGCCACGAGCAGTACTTC	CASSDFLTGGGRHEQYF
-	TRBV2	-	TRBJ1-5	TGTGCCAGCACGGGTGGGGGGGTGAGCAATCAGCCCCAGCATTTT	CASTGGGVSNQPQHF
TRBD1	TRBV7-3	-	TRBJ2-4	TGTGCCAGCAGCTTACTCGGTCCAATCTCGGGACAGGGGAACATTCAGTACTTC	CASSLLGPISGQGNIQYF
-	TRBV6-5	-	TRBJ2-1	TGTGCCAGCAGTTACGGGCAGAACAATGAGCAGTTCTTC	CASSYGQNNEQFF
TRBD2	TRBV5-1	-	TRBJ2-5	TGCGCCAGCAGCTTGATGGGACTAGCGGTACTCCAAGAGACCCAGTACTTC	CASSLMGLAVLQETQYF
-	TRBV18	-	TRBJ1-2	TGTGCCAGCTCACCTCCGAGGGGTAGTTTCAGCTACACCTTC	CASSPPRGSFSYTF
TRBD2	TRBV6-1	-	TRBJ2-3	TGTGCCAGCAGTGAGGAGTTTTCGGGAGGGACAGATACGCAGTATTTT	CASSEEFSGGTDTQYF
TRBD1	TRBV18	-	TRBJ1-6	TGTGCCAGCTCTTCGGGACAGGGGGCAAGTTCACCCCTCCACTTT	CASSSGQGASSPLHF
-	TRBV6-1	-	TRBJ1-2	TGTGCCAGCAGTGATGGGGGGAACTATGGCTACACCTTC	CASSDGGNYGYTF
TRBD1	TRBV7-8	-	TRBJ2-7	TGTGCCACCACAGATCCGGGACAGGTGACCTACGAGCAGTACTTC	CATTDPGQVTYEQYF
-	TRBV6-5	-	TRBJ1-3	TGTGCCAGCAGTTACTCGAGAAAGACTGGAAACACCATATATTTT	CASSYSRKTGNTIYF
-	TRBV6-1	once	TRBJ1-3	TGTGCCAGCAGTCCCTGGCGGGGGTCTGGAAACACCATATATTTT	CASSPWRGSGNTIYF
-	TRBV7-3	-	TRBJ1-6	TGTGCCAGCAGCTCCGCTTCCTATTCACCCCTCCACTTT	CASSSASYSPLHF
TRBD2	TRBV11-3	-	TRBJ2-1	TGTGCCAGCAGCTTCTCAGGGACTAGTATCAATGAGCAGTTCTTC	CASSFSGTSINEQFF
-	TRBV5-8	-	TRBJ2-7	TGTGCCAGCAGCTTGCGGGCCAGTTGGGAGCTCTACGAGCAGTACTTC	CASSLRASWELYEQYF
-	TRBV5-1	-	TRBJ2-7	TGCGCCAGCAGCTCGAGTGGGACCTCGGGGTACGAGCAGTACTTC	CASSSSGTSGYEQYF
TRBD2	TRBV7-9	-	TRBJ2-3	TGTGCCAGCGGGTCCGGGGGGACTAGCACAGATACGCAGTATTTT	CASGSGGTSTDTQYF
-	TRBV30	-	TRBJ2-2	TGTGCCTGGAGTCCGACGCCGTCCGGGGAGCTGTTTTTT	CAWSPTPSGELFF
-	TRBV6-1	-	TRBJ1-4	TGTGCCAGCAGCCCCCGGGAAAAACTGTTTTTT	CASSPREKLFF
TRBD1	TRBV28	-	TRBJ2-3	TGTGCCAGCAGTTCCACCGGGACAGCCACAGATACGCAGTATTTT	CASSSTGTATDTQYF
-	TRBV2	-	TRBJ1-3	TGTGCCAGCAGTCTCCAGGAACCCAGCTCTGGAAACACCATATATTTT	CASSLQEPSSGNTIYF
-	TRBV6-1	-	TRBJ1-1	TGTGCCAGCAGTGAAGAGGGGGGAGGGAACACTGAAGCTTTCTTT	CASSEEGGGNTEAFF
TRBD2	TRBV9	-	TRBJ2-3	TGTGCCAGCAGCGTAGGGAGCGGGGGGCGGTCAGATACGCAGTATTTT	CASSVGSGGRSDTQYF
TRBD1	TRBV7-9	few	TRBJ1-2	TGTGCCAGCAGCTTAAACCCAGGGGGCGGGTATGGCTACACCTTC	CASSLNPGGGYGYTF
-	TRBV30	-	TRBJ1-3	TGTGCCTGGAGAGGTGGTATCACCAGCTCTGGAAACACCATATATTTT	CAWRGGITSSGNTIYF
-	TRBV6-1	-	TRBJ2-1	TGTGCCAGCAGGGTAGGGACTGACCTCGATGAGCAGTTCTTC	CASRVGTDLDEQFF
-	TRBV4-3	-	TRBJ2-3	TGCGCCAGCAGCCCAGACGCGGACCGTTTAGCGCAGTATTTT	CASSPDADRLAQYF
-	TRBV15	-	TRBJ1-5	TGTGCCACCAGGAGTGGGGACCTAAATCAGCCCCAGCATTTT	CATRSGDLNQPQHF
-	TRBV18	-	TRBJ2-5	TGTGCCAGCTCACCCGCACAGGGTTCAGAGACCCAGTACTTC	CASSPAQGSETQYF
-	TRBV10-3	-	TRBJ2-6	TGTGCCATCAGTGAGTATCGGCGGGGCTCTGGGGCCAACGTCCTGACTTTC	CAISEYRRGSGANVLTF
-	TRBV10-2	few	TRBJ1-1	TGCGCCAGCCAACAGGGACGGGCTGAAGCTTTCTTT	CASQQGRAEAFF
-	TRBV28	-	TRBJ1-2	TGTGCCAGCAGTCCTATACGTGGCTACACCTTC	CASSPIRGYTF
TRBD1	TRBV5-1	-	TRBJ2-1	TGCGCCAGCACACCGGGACAGCCAATCTCCTACAATGAGCAGTTCTTC	CASTPGQPISYNEQFF
-	TRBV6-1	-	TRBJ2-3	TGTGCCAGCAGCCTAGACCGCACAGATACGCAGTATTTT	CASSLDRTDTQYF
-	TRBV27	-	TRBJ2-3	TGTGCCAGCAGTTTACCCGGGGGTACGCAGTATTTT	CASSLPGGTQYF
-	TRBV5-1	-	TRBJ1-1	TGCGCCAGCAGCTTGGACCGGACAGAAGCTTTCTTT	CASSLDRTEAFF
-	TRBV4-2	-	TRBJ2-7	TGTGCCAGCAGCCATCCTGGGCGTTACGAGCAGTACTTC	CASSHPGRYEQYF
-	TRBV2	-	TRBJ1-5	TGTGCCAGCAGTGAGGGGGGTCGCAGGAGCAATCAGCCCCAGCATTTT	CASSEGGRRSNQPQHF
-	TRBV6-1	few	TRBJ1-1	TGTGCCAGCAGTGAATATGGAGGCACAGGGTATACTGAAGCTTTCTTT	CASSEYGGTGYTEAFF
-	TRBV28	-	TRBJ2-7	TGTGCCAGCAGTTTCCGGGCCCCAGGGTACGAGCAGTACTTC	CASSFRAPGYEQYF
-	TRBV6-4	once	TRBJ2-5	TGTGCCAGCAGTCGGGAGGCAGGGGAAACCCAGTACTTC	CASSREAGETQYF